The rows below give T cell receptor beta chains drawn from one sample of a study of blood T cell repertoires in COVID-19. Clones were read by immunoSEQ multiplex PCR, and TCRdb kept only the in-frame ones, dropping some. The table has some 77,000 clones, about 84% seen once. Sample: peripheral blood. These receptors all stem from an older woman with acute or convalescent COVID-19. The CDR3 runs from the conserved cysteine through the conserved F or W.

>TRBV6-6|TRBJ1-2
CASRRQTGAHGYTF
>TRBV30|TRBJ1-5
CAWSVLAGRQPQHF
>TRBV28|TRBJ2-6
CASRRPYSGANVLTF
>TRBV10-2|TRBJ2-7
CATQVYSYEQYF
>TRBV7-9|TRBJ1-1
CASRPPFRQGVSTEAFF
>TRBV7-2|TRBJ2-3
CASRPGLAGVGTDTQYF
>TRBV3-1/TRBV3-2|TRBJ2-1
CASSQGGSSGSEQFF
>TRBV19|TRBJ2-2
CASSSGGYTGELFF
>TRBV5-1|TRBJ2-2
CASSLVAGGTGELFF
>TRBV19|TRBJ1-5
CASSGRDRGVFQPQHF
>TRBV7-9|TRBJ1-2
CASSRHDRDLYGYTF
>TRBV5-1|TRBJ2-5
CASSSGQAQETQYF
>TRBV10-3|TRBJ1-2
CAISANSNYGYTF
>TRBV4-1|TRBJ1-1
CASSQAQPGQGPGTEAFF
>TRBV6-5|TRBJ1-2
CASSVQGGSGYTF
>TRBV4-2|TRBJ1-3
CASSQAGGNTIYF
>TRBV6-1|TRBJ1-6
CASSEEGGTDSRSPLHF
>TRBV6-5|TRBJ1-2
CASSKTANYGYTF
>TRBV5-4|TRBJ1-6
CASGLGTGRNNSPLHF
>TRBV5-1|TRBJ2-7
CASRQGSSYEQYF
>TRBV5-1|TRBJ1-6
CASGRDSQYSPLHF
>TRBV19|TRBJ1-5
CASSLWGRNQPQHF
>TRBV19|TRBJ1-4
CASSWETNEKLFF
>TRBV5-1|TRBJ2-7
CASSLASGVTYEQYF
>TRBV29-1|TRBJ1-2
CSADRGRNGYTF
>TRBV7-2|TRBJ1-4
CASSFIGATNEKLFF
>TRBV28|TRBJ2-3
CASSSWTSERDTQYF
>TRBV30|TRBJ1-2
CAWSAGLRGYGYTF
>TRBV24-1|TRBJ2-7
CATSDRGPSSYEQYF
>TRBV7-9|TRBJ1-5
CASSFTGTDSNQPQHF
>TRBV18|TRBJ1-3
CASSPNQGDTIYF
>TRBV28|TRBJ2-3
CASSFSTGGVHTQYF
>TRBV4-1|TRBJ1-1
CASSQARPRKMNTEAFF
>TRBV28|TRBJ2-7
CASQSRDRVGAYEQYF
>TRBV19|TRBJ1-2
CASSTPSRGLSGIYTF
>TRBV29-1|TRBJ2-3
CSGRGLPSTDTQYF
>TRBV27|TRBJ2-1
CASSTGDREQFF
>TRBV28|TRBJ1-5
CASRVGQRSDQPQHF
>TRBV19|TRBJ1-3
CASRQNSGNTIYF
>TRBV27|TRBJ1-1
CASSPLTTGGNTEAFF
>TRBV3-1/TRBV3-2|TRBJ1-5
CASSQGWSGGAAQPQHF
>TRBV7-6|TRBJ2-5
CASRLAGTFGETQYF
>TRBV19|TRBJ2-7
CASSPGMLYEQYF
>TRBV20-1|TRBJ1-2
CSATGTGGYTF
>TRBV20-1|TRBJ2-1
CSASSGHEQFF
>TRBV18|TRBJ1-6
CASSPGTQSSPLHF
>TRBV4-2|TRBJ2-3
CASSPQVRQSSSFAPSTDTQYF
>TRBV6-6|TRBJ1-2
CASSPREMGDYGYTF
>TRBV6-5|TRBJ1-5
CASSTGGTQPQHF